These 2 T cell receptor beta chains share one sample of origin, sequenced in a study of shared clonotypes between healthy human individuals. This table comes from immunoSEQ multiplex PCR, and its TCRdb copy is limited to in-frame clones, with some not included. The data contain 700,000 or so clones, 60% to 80% of them singletons. The sequenced material came from memory CD4+ T cells sorted from blood. Regarding subset: CD45RA-negative fraction. These receptors were collected from a woman aged 25 to 39 in good health.

The rearrangement uses TRBV5-1 and TRBJ2-5; 8 nucleotides agree with TRBD2. This CDR3 spans 17 amino acids. Germline loops: CDR1 SGHRS, CDR2 YFSETQ. The V and J ends lost 0 bases and 0 bases, in that order; junction bases with no gene match: 7. The CDR3 reads CASSLGVSGGNQETQYF. In nucleotides, the CDR3 is TGCGCCAGCAGCTTGGGCGTCAGCGGGGGCAACCAAGAGACCCAGTACTTC. The full variable domain, with the rest looked up from reference TRBV5-1 and TRBJ2-5, is KAGVTQTPRYLIKTRGQQVTLSCSPISGHRSVSWYQQTPGQGLQFLFEYFSETQRNKGNFPGRFSGRQFSNSRSEMNVSTLELGDSALYLCASSLGVSGGNQETQYFGPGTRLLVL.

Note on this clone: The same CDR3 can be traced to other DNA sequences in this sample. The chain combines TRBV18 with TRBJ2-5; D uncertain. The CDR3 length is 13 residues. Per germline, CDR1 KGHSH and CDR2 LQKENI. Trimming took 3 bases from V and 3 from J, leaving 8 bases between them. CDR3 nucleotides: TGTGCCAGCTCACCCGGGCTTGAAGAGACCCAGTACTTC. Residues: CASSPGLEETQYF.